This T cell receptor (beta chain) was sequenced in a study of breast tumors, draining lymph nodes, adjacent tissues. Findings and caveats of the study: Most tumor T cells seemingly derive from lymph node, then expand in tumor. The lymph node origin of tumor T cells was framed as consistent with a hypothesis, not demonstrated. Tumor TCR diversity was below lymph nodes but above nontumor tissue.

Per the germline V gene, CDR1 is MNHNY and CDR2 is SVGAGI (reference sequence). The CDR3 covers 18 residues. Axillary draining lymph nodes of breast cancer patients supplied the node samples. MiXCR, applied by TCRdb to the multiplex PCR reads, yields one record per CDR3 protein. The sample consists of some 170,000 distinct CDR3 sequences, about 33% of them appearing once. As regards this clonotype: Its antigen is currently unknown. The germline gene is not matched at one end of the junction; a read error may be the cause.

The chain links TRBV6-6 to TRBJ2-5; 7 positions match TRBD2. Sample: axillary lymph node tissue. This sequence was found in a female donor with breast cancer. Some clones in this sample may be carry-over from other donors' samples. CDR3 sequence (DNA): TGTGCCAGCAGTCACTCGGGGCTAGCGGACGAGTACCAAGAGGCCCAGTACTTC. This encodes CASSHSGLADEYQEAQYF.